This record covers a single T cell receptor beta chain. Its antigen is unidentified. The sample originates from a study of identical twins. Study conclusions and caveats: Cross-sectional statistical analysis, not tracking of the same donors, underpinned the conclusions. Models underestimated TCR alpha sharing (out-of-frame) in monozygotic twins.

Template switching, a step in the protocol, added a universal primer site, and cDNA carried unique molecular identifiers. One entry per CDR3 protein, called by TCRdb with MiXCR from the 5' RACE reads. The sample holds approximately 240,000 distinct CDR3 sequences, more than 12% seen once. Unmatched junction bases numbered 20, after V lost 5 bases and J lost 8 bases. The germline V gene has CDR1 MGHRA and CDR2 YSYEKL. CDR3 size: 20 residues. The specimen was memory (CD45RO+) T cells sorted from blood. The source of this sequence is a woman aged 18-29 years in good health. This rearrangement joins TRBV4-1 to TRBJ2-1, with 14 bases fitting TRBD2. The CDR3 DNA reads TGCGCCAGCAGCTCGTCGGGACTAGCGGGAGCCTCCTCTTGGGGCTATGAGCAGTTCTTC. This codes for CASSSSGLAGASSWGYEQFF.